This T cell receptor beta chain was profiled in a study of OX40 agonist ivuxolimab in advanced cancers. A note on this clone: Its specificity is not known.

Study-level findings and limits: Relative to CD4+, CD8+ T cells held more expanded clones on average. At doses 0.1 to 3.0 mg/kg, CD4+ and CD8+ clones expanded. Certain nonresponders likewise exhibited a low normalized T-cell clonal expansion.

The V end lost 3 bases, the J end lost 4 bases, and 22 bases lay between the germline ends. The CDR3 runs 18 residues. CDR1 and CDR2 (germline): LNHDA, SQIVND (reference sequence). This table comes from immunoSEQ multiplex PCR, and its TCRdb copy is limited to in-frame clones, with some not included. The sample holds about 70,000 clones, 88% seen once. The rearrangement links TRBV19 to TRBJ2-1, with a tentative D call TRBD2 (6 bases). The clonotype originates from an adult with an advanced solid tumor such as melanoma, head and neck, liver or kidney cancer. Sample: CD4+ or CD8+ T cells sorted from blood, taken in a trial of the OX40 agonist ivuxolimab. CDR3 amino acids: CASSIDGRLVSGYNEQFF. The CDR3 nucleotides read TGTGCCAGTAGTATCGATGGCCGACTAGTTTCGGGGTACAATGAGCAGTTCTTC.